A single sample gave rise to the 26 T cell receptor beta chains below, sequenced in a study of T cell clones after liver transplantation. This table comes from immunoSEQ multiplex PCR, and its TCRdb copy is limited to in-frame clones, with some not included. The sample has about 9,200 clones; 70% to 85% are singletons. The material sequenced was CD8+ T cells from blood, taken at the 22-month timepoint. Receptors originate from a human patient who received a liver transplant. Some T cells may possibly be graft donor cells.

The chain joins TRBV28 to TRBJ1-1; D might be TRBD1 (6 bases). Germline V lookup: CDR1 MDHEN, CDR2 SYDVKM. The CDR3 is made up of 13 amino acids. V lost 4 bases and J lost 6, with 12 bases in between. CDR3 sequence: CASSYAGAPEAFF. The CDR3 bases are TGTGCCAGCAGTTACGCGGGGGCCCCTGAAGCTTTCTTT.

The genes are TRBV10-3 and TRBJ1-1; 7 bases map to TRBD1. The CDR3 is 13 amino acids. Germline-derived CDR1 and CDR2 are ENHRY and SYGVKD. V gave up 7 bases and J gave up 1 base; unmatched junction bases: 3. The CDR3, as DNA: TGTGCCATCACGAGGGACAGGAACACTGAAGCTTTCTTT. It yields the protein CAITRDRNTEAFF.

This clone was found a few times. CDR3 nucleotide sequence: TGTGCCAGCACCCTACAGGGGGTAAACACCGGGGAGCTGTTTTTT. Amino acids: CASTLQGVNTGELFF. The J gene is TRBJ2-2, the V gene TRBV28, with 8 positions matching TRBD1. Germline-derived CDR1 and CDR2 are MDHEN and SYDVKM. The CDR3 is 15 amino acids. The trim removed 7 bases at V and 2 bases at J, leaving 6 bases unmatched. Full variable domain (remainder filled in from reference TRBV28 and TRBJ2-2): DVKVTQSSRYLVKRTGEKVFLECVQDMDHENMFWYRQDPGLGLRLIYFSYDVKMKEKGDIPEGYSVSREKKERFSLILESASTNQTSMYLCASTLQGVNTGELFFGEGSRLTVL.

The rearrangement joins TRBV6-1 to TRBJ1-4; D uncertain. This CDR3 contains 17 residues. Germline V gives CDR1 MNHNS, CDR2 SASEGT. V lost 1 base and J lost 2, with 14 bases in between. The CDR3 DNA reads as TGTGCCAGCAGTGAAGAGTGGAGTCTGGGGACTAATGAAAAACTGTTTTTT. Its protein product is CASSEEWSLGTNEKLFF.

This clone was counted between two and nine times. The chain recombines TRBV7-8 with TRBJ1-2; 11 nucleotides line up with TRBD1. Germline CDR1 SGHVS, CDR2 FQNEAQ. CDR3 length equals 14 residues. With V trimmed by 4 bases and J by 6 bases, 4 bases remained unmatched. The CDR3 coding sequence is TGTGCCAGCAGCTCCGGACAGGGGGCAAATGGCTACACCTTC. Protein product: CASSSGQGANGYTF.

This clone has just a few counts. Other nucleotide sequences from this sample produce the same CDR3. CDR3 coding DNA: TGTGCCAGTAGTATAGCGGATGGCGACGAGCAGTACTTC. Its translation: CASSIADGDEQYF. The chain recombines TRBV19 with TRBJ2-7; D gene unclear. The CDR3 sequence is 13 residues long. V lost 1 base to trimming and J lost 5 bases, with 9 bases between them. Germline CDR1 reads LNHDA; CDR2 reads SQIVND (reference sequence).

This clone is large (0.1 to 1%) within its sample. V and J are TRBV21-1 and TRBJ2-7; the D call TRBD2 from the table was never checked on the DNA. TRBV21-1 is a pseudogene locus. The CDR3 extends over 12 amino acids. The CDR3 reads CASRGPSYEQYF. DNA for the CDR3: TGTGCCAGTAGAGGGCCTTCCTACGAGCAGTACTTC.

This chain links TRBV2 with TRBJ2-7, with 9 bases aligning to TRBD1. Germline assignment: CDR1 SNHLY and CDR2 FYNNEI. The CDR3 is 13 amino acids. V was pared by 10 bases and J by 0 bases, with 4 bases of the junction left unmatched. The CDR3 nucleotides read TGTGCCACTACGACAGGGGGCTCCTACGAGCAGTACTTC. Protein: CATTTGGSYEQYF.

The V call is TRBV6-6, the J call TRBJ1-1; the D is unclear. V lost 6 bases to trimming and J lost 5 bases, with 10 bases between them. Germline-derived CDR1 and CDR2 are MNHNY and SVGAGI (reference sequence). The CDR3 contains 12 residues. CDR3 loop: CASSHLVTEAFF. The DNA of the CDR3 is TGTGCCAGCAGCCATCTGGTTACTGAAGCTTTCTTT.

The chain combines TRBV7-8 with TRBJ2-3; no reliable D call. The germline CDR1 and CDR2 sequences are SGHVS and FQNEAQ. The CDR3 length is 13 residues. The ends were cut back, 5 bases at V and 5 bases at J, with 11 bases in the middle. CDR3: CASSHRSEDTQYF. CDR3 DNA sequence: TGTGCCAGCAGCCATCGATCGGAAGATACGCAGTATTTT. The variable domain in full, with the rest retrieved from reference TRBV7-8 and TRBJ2-3, is GAGVSQSPRYKVAKRGQDVALRCDPISGHVSLFWYQQALGQGPEFLTYFQNEAQLDKSGLPSDRFFAERPEGSVSTLKIQRTQQEDSAVYLCASSHRSEDTQYFGPGTRLTVL.

V usage is TRBV5-6 and J usage is TRBJ2-4, with D perhaps being TRBD1 or TRBD2 (5 bases each). The CDR3 sequence is 14 residues long. Germline V gene sequence: CDR1 SGHDT, CDR2 YYEEEE. V lost 0 bases, J lost 5 bases, and 9 bases lay in between. CDR3: CASSLGRDENIQYF. The CDR3 nucleotides are TGTGCCAGCAGCTTGGGCAGGGACGAAAACATTCAGTACTTC.

Judged by abundance, this clone is medium-sized (0.01 to 0.1%). V usage is TRBV6-6 and J usage is TRBJ1-1; no clear D gene. The CDR3 is 15 amino acids. V gave up 6 bases and J gave up 4 bases, with 18 bases separating them. Germline V gives CDR1 MNHNY, CDR2 SVGAGI (reference sequence). This chain's CDR3 is CASSHTRESATEAFF. DNA of the CDR3: TGTGCCAGCAGCCATACACGGGAATCTGCCACTGAAGCTTTCTTT.

The chain links TRBV11-2 to TRBJ1-6; D call uncertain. Trimming took 5 bases from V and 3 from J, leaving 8 bases between them. The V gene's germline CDR1 is SGHAT and CDR2 FQNNGV. The CDR3 spans 14 residues. The CDR3 coding sequence is TGTGCCAGCAGCGAGGGTGACTATAATTCACCCCTCCACTTT. Its translation: CASSEGDYNSPLHF.

The chain couples TRBV2 to TRBJ1-2; D is uncertain. The CDR3 consists of 14 residues. Germline V gene data show CDR1 as SNHLY and CDR2 as FYNNEI. Trimming removed 9 bases from V and 1 base from J, with 15 bases in between. CDR3 coding DNA: TGTGCCAGTTTAGGACCGAGGAATAACTATGGCTACACCTTC. Its protein is CASLGPRNNYGYTF.

The chain has TRBV19 and TRBJ1-2, with D tentatively TRBD1 (5 bases). There are 13 residues in the CDR3. Trimming shortened V by 7 bases and J by 3 bases, and 12 bases separated the two germline ends. Germline CDR1 LNHDA, CDR2 SQIVND (reference sequence). CDR3 in DNA: TGTGCCAGTACTCGCAGGGTTGACTATGGCTACACCTTC. Residues: CASTRRVDYGYTF. Full variable domain (rest looked up from reference TRBV19 and TRBJ1-2): DGGITQSPKYLFRKEGQNVTLSCEQNLNHDAMYWYRQDPGQGLRLIYYSQIVNDFQKGDIAEGYSVSREKKESFPLTVTSAQKNPTAFYLCASTRRVDYGYTFGSGTRLTVV.

The chain links TRBV27 to TRBJ2-1; tentative D call: TRBD2 (5 bases). Germline assignment: CDR1 MNHEY and CDR2 SMNVEV (reference sequence). The CDR3 is 13 residues long. V lost 6 bases to trimming and J lost 9 bases, with 15 bases between them. CDR3 coding DNA: TGTGCCAGCAGCCCCTCGGGGAAAGGTGAGCAGTTCTTC. Protein: CASSPSGKGEQFF.

The V call is TRBV28, the J call TRBJ1-5; the D gene is possibly TRBD1 (5 bases). This CDR3 comprises 16 residues. The germline CDR1 and CDR2 sequences are MDHEN and SYDVKM. Trimming removed 3 bases at V and 7 bases at J, with 19 bases between. The CDR3 DNA reads as TGTGCCAGCAGTTTCGGAGGGGCCTCGGCGCGGCAGCCCCAGCATTTT. Amino acids: CASSFGGASARQPQHF.

The chain joins TRBV2 to TRBJ2-7, with D hard to call. The V end was cut by 4 bases, the J end by 6 bases, with 10 bases between. CDR1 and CDR2 (germline): SNHLY, FYNNEI. CDR3 length: 12 amino acids. The CDR3, as DNA: TGTGCCAGCAGTGGGGAAACTACCGAGCAGTACTTC. Amino acid sequence: CASSGETTEQYF.

This chain joins TRBV28 and TRBJ1-5; D is ambiguous. V lost 3 bases and J lost 0, with 9 bases in between. The germline gives CDR1 MDHEN, CDR2 SYDVKM. This CDR3 region has 15 residues. The CDR3 loop reads CASSFRGNSNQPQHF. CDR3 coding DNA: TGTGCCAGCAGTTTTCGAGGTAATAGCAATCAGCCCCAGCATTTT. Full variable domain (remainder filled in from reference TRBV28 and TRBJ1-5): DVKVTQSSRYLVKRTGEKVFLECVQDMDHENMFWYRQDPGLGLRLIYFSYDVKMKEKGDIPEGYSVSREKKERFSLILESASTNQTSMYLCASSFRGNSNQPQHFGDGTRLSIL.

The V gene is TRBV19, the J gene TRBJ1-4, with D perhaps TRBD1 (6 bases). V was pared by 5 bases and J by 0 bases, with 10 bases between. The CDR3 contains 15 residues. Per the germline V gene, CDR1 is LNHDA and CDR2 is SQIVND (reference sequence). The CDR3, as DNA: TGTGCCAGTAGTTGGACAGCTGCAACTAATGAAAAACTGTTTTTT. Its translation is CASSWTAATNEKLFF.

CDR3 sequence (DNA): TGTGCCAGCAGTTCGGGACAGTTAGGTGAAAAACTGTTTTTT. Its protein product is CASSSGQLGEKLFF. The genes are TRBV27 and TRBJ1-4; TRBD1 aligns across 7 bases. This CDR3 has 14 amino acids. Trimming cost V 4 bases and J 7 bases; bases outside gene matches: 6. Germline V gene sequence: CDR1 MNHEY, CDR2 SMNVEV (reference sequence).

The J gene is TRBJ1-4, the V gene TRBV30; a weak D match, TRBD1 (5 bases). Germline V gene data show CDR1 as GTSNPN and CDR2 as SVGIG (reference sequence). V lost 2 bases and J 2 bases, leaving 9 bases between the germline ends. This CDR3 region has 14 residues. CDR3 coding DNA: TGTGCCTGGAGTTGGGCAGGGACTAATGAAAAACTGTTTTTT. Encoded protein: CAWSWAGTNEKLFF. The full variable domain, its missing parts supplied by reference TRBV30 and TRBJ1-4, is SQTIHQWPATLVQPVGSPLSLECTVEGTSNPNLYWYRQAAGRGLQLLFYSVGIGQISSEVPQNLSASRPQDRQFILSSKKLLLSDSGFYLCAWSWAGTNEKLFFGSGTQLSVL.

The rearrangement joins TRBV6-5 to TRBJ1-5; TRBD1 aligns across 9 bases. The CDR3 extends over 13 amino acids. Losses at the gene ends were 8 bases for V and 3 bases for J; bases not matched to a gene: 2. CDR1 MNHEY and CDR2 SVGAGI come from the germline V gene. The CDR3 DNA reads as TGTGCCAGCGGACAGGGGTTCAATCAGCCCCAGCATTTT. Translating it yields CASGQGFNQPQHF.

CDR3 DNA: TGTGCCAGCAGCGTAGTGTCGGGGACTGGTGATTATGGCTACACCTTC. Protein product: CASSVVSGTGDYGYTF. The chain combines TRBV9 with TRBJ1-2, with D perhaps matching TRBD1 (5 bases). Germline V gives CDR1 SGDLS, CDR2 YYNGEE. The CDR3 contains 16 residues. V shed 0 bases and J shed 5 bases, with 17 bases lying between them.

This clone was detected a few times. The chain couples TRBV28 to TRBJ1-5; possible D gene TRBD1, 6 bases. Trimming stripped 5 bases from V and 0 bases from J, with 14 bases between. Germline loops: CDR1 MDHEN, CDR2 SYDVKM. This CDR3 comprises 16 residues. In DNA, the CDR3 is TGTGCCAGCAGTCCCCGGGACATCAATAGCAATCAGCCCCAGCATTTT. Its protein is CASSPRDINSNQPQHF.

This clone has just one count. The sample has other DNA sequences that encode this CDR3 too. CDR3 amino acids: CASSLGSYEQYF. DNA of the CDR3: TGTGCCAGCAGCTTGGGATCCTACGAGCAGTACTTC. The chain joins TRBV7-9 to TRBJ2-7; D is unclear. Trimming shortened V by 3 bases and J by 1 base, and 4 bases separated the two germline ends. This CDR3 is 12 amino acids long. Per the germline V gene, CDR1 is SEHNR and CDR2 is FQNEAQ (reference sequence). The whole variable domain, remainder taken from reference TRBV7-9 and TRBJ2-7, is DTGVSQNPRHKITKRGQNVTFRCDPISEHNRLYWYRQTLGQGPEFLTYFQNEAQLEKSRLLSDRFSAERPKGSFSTLEIQRTEQGDSAMYLCASSLGSYEQYFGPGTRLTVT.